The clone carrying this TCR beta chain was recorded a few times. These data belong to a study of beta chain features in type 1 diabetes. Trimming took off 0 bases at V and 5 bases at J, with 11 bases between the two ends. This CDR3 is built from 14 residues. CDR1 and CDR2 from the germline V gene are GTSNPN and SVGIG (reference sequence). Sequencing targeted expressed TCRB transcripts, as all isolated RNA had been reverse transcribed. Sequencing was performed with immunoSEQ multiplex PCR; in TCRdb, only in-frame clones are kept and a portion is missing. The sample shows under 450,000 clones, about 14% of them seen only once.

What was sequenced was naive CD4+ T cells from blood. This chain connects TRBV30 to TRBJ1-5, with a possible D match to TRBD1 (5 bases). The receptor was derived from a man aged 25 to 40 in good health. The CDR3 spells CAWSVRQGHQPQHF. Written as DNA, the CDR3 is TGTGCCTGGAGTGTACGGCAGGGACATCAGCCCCAGCATTTT.